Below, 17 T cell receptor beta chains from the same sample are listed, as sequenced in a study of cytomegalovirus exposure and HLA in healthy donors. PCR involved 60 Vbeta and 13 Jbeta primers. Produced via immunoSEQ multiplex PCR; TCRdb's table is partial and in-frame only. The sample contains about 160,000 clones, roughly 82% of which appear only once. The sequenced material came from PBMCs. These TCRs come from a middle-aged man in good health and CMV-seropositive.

CDR3 sequence reads: CVTPGTGANTEAFF. For the CDR3, the DNA is TGTGTCACTCCCGGGACAGGGGCGAACACTGAAGCTTTCTTT. The chain uses TRBV30 and TRBJ1-1, with 10 bases that match TRBD1. There are 14 residues in the CDR3. Germline V gene lookup returns CDR1 GTSNPN and CDR2 SVGIG (reference sequence).

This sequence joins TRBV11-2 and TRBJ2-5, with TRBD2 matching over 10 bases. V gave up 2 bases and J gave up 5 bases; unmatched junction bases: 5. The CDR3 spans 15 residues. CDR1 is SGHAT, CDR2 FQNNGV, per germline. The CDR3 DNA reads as TGTGCCAGCAGCTTATTAGCGGGGGGCGGGGAGACCCAGTACTTC. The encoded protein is CASSLLAGGGETQYF. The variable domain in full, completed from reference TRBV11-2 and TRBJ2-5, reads EAGVAQSPRYKIIEKRQSVAFWCNPISGHATLYWYQQILGQGPKLLIQFQNNGVVDDSQLPKDRFSAERLKGVDSTLKIQPAKLEDSAVYLCASSLLAGGGETQYFGPGTRLLVL.

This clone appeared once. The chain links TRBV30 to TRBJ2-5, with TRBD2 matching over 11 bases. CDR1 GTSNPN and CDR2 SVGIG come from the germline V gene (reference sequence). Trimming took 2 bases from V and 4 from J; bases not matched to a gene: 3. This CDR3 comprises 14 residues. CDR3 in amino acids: CAWSLGLAGETQYF. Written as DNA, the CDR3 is TGTGCCTGGAGTCTTGGACTAGCGGGAGAGACCCAGTACTTC.

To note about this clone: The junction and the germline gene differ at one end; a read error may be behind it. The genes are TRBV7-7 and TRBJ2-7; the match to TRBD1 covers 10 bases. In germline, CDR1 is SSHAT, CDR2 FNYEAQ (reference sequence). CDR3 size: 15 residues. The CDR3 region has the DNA TGTGCTAGCAGCCCCGGACAGGGGGGAGGCTACGAGCAGTACTTC. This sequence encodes CASSPGQGGGYEQYF.

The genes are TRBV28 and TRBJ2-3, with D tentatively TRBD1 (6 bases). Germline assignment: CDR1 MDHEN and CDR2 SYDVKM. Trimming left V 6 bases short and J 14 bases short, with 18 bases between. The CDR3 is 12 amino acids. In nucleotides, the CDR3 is TGTGCCAGCAGCTCCGGGACACAACTAACGTATTTT. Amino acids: CASSSGTQLTYF.

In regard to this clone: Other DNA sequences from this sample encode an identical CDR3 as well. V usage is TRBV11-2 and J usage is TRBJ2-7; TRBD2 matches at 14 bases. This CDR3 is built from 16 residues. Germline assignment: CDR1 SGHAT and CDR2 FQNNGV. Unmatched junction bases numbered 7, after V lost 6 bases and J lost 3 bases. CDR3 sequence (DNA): TGTGCCAGCAGTTCGCCGACTAGCGGGAGGGACTACGAGCAGTACTTC. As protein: CASSSPTSGRDYEQYF.

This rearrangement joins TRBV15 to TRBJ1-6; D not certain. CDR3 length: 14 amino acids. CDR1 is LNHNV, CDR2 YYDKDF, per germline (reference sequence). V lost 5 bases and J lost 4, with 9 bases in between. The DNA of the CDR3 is TGTGCCACCAGCGCACAGAGTTATAATTCACCCCTCCACTTT. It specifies CATSAQSYNSPLHF.

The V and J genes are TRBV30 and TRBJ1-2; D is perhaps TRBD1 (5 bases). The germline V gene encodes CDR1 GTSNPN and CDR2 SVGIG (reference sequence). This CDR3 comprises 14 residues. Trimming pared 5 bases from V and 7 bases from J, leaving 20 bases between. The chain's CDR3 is CAWSLSGSGSGYTF. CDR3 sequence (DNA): TGTGCCTGGTCGCTCTCAGGGTCCGGGAGTGGCTACACCTTC.

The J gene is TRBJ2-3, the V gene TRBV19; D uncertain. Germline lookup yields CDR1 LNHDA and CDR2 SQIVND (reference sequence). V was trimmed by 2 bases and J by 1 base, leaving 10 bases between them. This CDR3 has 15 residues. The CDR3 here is CASSIPLSGTDTQYF. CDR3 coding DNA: TGTGCCAGTAGTATACCTCTGTCGGGCACAGATACGCAGTATTTT.

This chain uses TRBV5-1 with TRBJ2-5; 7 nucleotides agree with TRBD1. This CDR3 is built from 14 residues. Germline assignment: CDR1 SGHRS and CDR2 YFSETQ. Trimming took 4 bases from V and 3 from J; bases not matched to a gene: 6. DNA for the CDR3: TGCGCCAGCAGCCCGGGGACAGCTAAAGAGACCCAGTACTTC. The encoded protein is CASSPGTAKETQYF.

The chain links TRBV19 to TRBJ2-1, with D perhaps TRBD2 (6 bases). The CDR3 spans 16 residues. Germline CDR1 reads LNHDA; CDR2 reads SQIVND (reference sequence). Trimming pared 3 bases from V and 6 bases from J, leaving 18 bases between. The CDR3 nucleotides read TGTGCCAGTAGTATTATACCGGGACTCGAGGTCAATGAGCAGTTCTTC. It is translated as CASSIIPGLEVNEQFF.

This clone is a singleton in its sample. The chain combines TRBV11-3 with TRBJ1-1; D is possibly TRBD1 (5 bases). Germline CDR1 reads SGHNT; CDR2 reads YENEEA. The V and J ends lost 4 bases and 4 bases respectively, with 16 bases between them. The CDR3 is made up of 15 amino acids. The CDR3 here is CASSSETDGITEAFF. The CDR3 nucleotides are TGTGCCAGCAGCTCAGAGACAGACGGTATCACTGAAGCTTTCTTT.

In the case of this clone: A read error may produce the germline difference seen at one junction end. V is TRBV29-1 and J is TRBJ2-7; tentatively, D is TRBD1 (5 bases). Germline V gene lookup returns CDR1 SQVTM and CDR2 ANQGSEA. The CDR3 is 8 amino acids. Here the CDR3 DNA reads TGCAGCGTTGAAGGGGGCCACTTC. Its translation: CSVEGGHF.

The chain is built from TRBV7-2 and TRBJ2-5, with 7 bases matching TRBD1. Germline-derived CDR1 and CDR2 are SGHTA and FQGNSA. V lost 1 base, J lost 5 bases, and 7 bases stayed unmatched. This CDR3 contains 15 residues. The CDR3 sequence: CASSLVTGAVETQYF. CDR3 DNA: TGTGCCAGCAGCTTAGTAACAGGGGCCGTGGAGACCCAGTACTTC.

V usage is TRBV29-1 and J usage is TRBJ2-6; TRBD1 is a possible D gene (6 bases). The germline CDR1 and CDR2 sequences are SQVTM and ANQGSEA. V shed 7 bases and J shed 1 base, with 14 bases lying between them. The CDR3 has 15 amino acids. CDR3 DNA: TGCAGCGCCGGGACATTCCGTTCTGGGGCCAACGTCCTGACTTTC. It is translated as CSAGTFRSGANVLTF.

CDR3 nucleotide sequence: TGTGCCAGCAGTCCAGCGGGGGGAACCTACGAGCAGTACTTC. It encodes CASSPAGGTYEQYF. This sequence joins TRBV6-6 and TRBJ2-7; 9 bases match TRBD2. With V trimmed by 5 bases and J by 2 bases, 4 bases remained unmatched. Looked up from germline, CDR1 is MNHNY and CDR2 is SVGAGI (reference sequence). The CDR3 contains 14 residues.

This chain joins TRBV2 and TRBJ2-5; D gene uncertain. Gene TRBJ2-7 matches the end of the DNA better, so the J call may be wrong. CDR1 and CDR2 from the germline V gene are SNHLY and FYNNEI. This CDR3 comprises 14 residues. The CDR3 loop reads CASSELLAHYEQYF. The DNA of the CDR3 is TGTGCCAGCAGTGAATTACTGGCACACTACGAGCAGTACTTC.